This T cell receptor (beta chain) was sequenced for a study of blood T cell repertoires in COVID-19. For the study at large: Sample material is recorded as cDNA or gDNA derived from T cells, B-cell-depleted T cells, or PBMCs.

Sequencing was performed with immunoSEQ multiplex PCR; in TCRdb, only in-frame clones are kept and a portion is missing. The table shows 45,000 to 55,000 clones, with 75% to 95% occurring only once. The sample taken for sequencing was peripheral blood. The receptor comes from a woman aged 35 to 49 with active COVID-19.

CDR3 amino acids: CASSQKRGAYNEQFF. The CDR3 nucleotides are TGCGCCAGCAGCCAAAAGCGGGGGGCGTACAATGAGCAGTTCTTC. This chain links TRBV4-1 with TRBJ2-1, with 9 positions matching TRBD2. The CDR3 has 15 residues. Germline lookup yields CDR1 MGHRA and CDR2 YSYEKL. V shed 2 bases, J shed 4 bases, and the junction held 3 bases outside the gene matches.